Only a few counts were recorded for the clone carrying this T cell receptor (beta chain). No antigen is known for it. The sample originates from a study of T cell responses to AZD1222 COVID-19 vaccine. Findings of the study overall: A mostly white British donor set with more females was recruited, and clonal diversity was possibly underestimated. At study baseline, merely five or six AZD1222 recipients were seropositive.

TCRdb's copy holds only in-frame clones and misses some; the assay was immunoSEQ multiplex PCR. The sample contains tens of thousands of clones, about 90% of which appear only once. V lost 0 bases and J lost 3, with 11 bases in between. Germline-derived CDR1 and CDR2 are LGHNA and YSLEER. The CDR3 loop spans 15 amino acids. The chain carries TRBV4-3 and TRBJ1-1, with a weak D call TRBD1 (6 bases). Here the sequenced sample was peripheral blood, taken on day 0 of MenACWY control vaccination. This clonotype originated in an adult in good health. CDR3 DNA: TGCGCCAGCAGCCAAGATCCAGGGGCGGACACTGAAGCTTTCTTT. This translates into CASSQDPGADTEAFF.